This T cell receptor (beta chain) was recovered during a study of T cell responses to AZD1222 COVID-19 vaccine. The assay was immunoSEQ multiplex PCR, and TCRdb's table has in-frame clones only and misses some. The sample includes 40,000 to 60,000 clones, about 86% of them seen just once. Pooled in the analysis were second doses at about 4 or about 12 weeks. The sample consisted of peripheral blood, taken 28 days after the second AZD1222 dose. The clonotype was recovered from an adult who received the AZD1222 COVID-19 vaccine.

The CDR3 DNA sequence: TGTGCCAGCAGCGTAGCGGCAGGGCCGGAGACCCAGTACTTC. Translated: CASSVAAGPETQYF. The V gene is TRBV9, the J gene TRBJ2-5, with D maybe TRBD1 (5 bases). With 0 bases removed from V and 5 bases from J, the gap between germline ends came to 11 bases. The V gene's germline CDR1 is SGDLS and CDR2 YYNGEE. The CDR3 covers 14 residues.